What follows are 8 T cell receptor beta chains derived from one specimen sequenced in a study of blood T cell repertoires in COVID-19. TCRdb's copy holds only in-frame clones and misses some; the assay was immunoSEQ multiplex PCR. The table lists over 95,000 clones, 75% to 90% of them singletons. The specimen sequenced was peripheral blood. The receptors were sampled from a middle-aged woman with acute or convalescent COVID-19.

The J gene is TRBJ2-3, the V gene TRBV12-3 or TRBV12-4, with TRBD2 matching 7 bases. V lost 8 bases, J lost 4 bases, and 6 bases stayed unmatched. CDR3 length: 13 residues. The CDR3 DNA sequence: TGTGCCAGCCGCCGTGGGGGGGCAGATACGCAGTATTTT. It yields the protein CASRRGGADTQYF.

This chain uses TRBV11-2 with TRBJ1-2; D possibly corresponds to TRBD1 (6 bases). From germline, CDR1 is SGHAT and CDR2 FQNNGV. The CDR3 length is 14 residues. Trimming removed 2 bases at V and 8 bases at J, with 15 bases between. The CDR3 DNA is TGTGCCAGCAGCTTAATGGCGGGGGCGCAGGGCTACACCTTC. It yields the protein CASSLMAGAQGYTF.

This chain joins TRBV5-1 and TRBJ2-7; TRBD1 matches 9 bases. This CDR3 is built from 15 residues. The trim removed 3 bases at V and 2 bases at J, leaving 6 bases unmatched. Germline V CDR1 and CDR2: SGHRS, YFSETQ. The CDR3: CASSSGTGWTYEQYF. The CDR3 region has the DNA TGCGCCAGCAGCTCGGGGACAGGGTGGACCTACGAGCAGTACTTC.

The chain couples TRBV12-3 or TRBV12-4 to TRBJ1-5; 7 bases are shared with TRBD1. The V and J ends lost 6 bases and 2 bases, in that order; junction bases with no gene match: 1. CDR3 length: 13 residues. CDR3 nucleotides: TGTGCCAGCAGCGGACAGGGCAATCAGCCCCAGCATTTT. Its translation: CASSGQGNQPQHF.

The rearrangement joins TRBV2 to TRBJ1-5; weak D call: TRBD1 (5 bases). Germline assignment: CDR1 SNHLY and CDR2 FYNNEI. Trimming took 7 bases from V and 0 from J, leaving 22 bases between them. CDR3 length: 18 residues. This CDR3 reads CASNWQGGGGNSNQPQHF. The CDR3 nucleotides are TGTGCCAGCAATTGGCAAGGTGGGGGAGGGAATAGCAATCAGCCCCAGCATTTT.

CDR3 sequence (DNA): TGTGCCAGTAGTATCGCAGGGGTAGGCACTGAAGCTTTCTTT. Residues: CASSIAGVGTEAFF. The chain links TRBV19 to TRBJ1-1, with D possibly TRBD1 on 6 matching bases. Germline V CDR1 and CDR2: LNHDA, SQIVND (reference sequence). V gave up 3 bases and J gave up 4 bases, with 12 bases separating them. CDR3 length equals 14 residues.

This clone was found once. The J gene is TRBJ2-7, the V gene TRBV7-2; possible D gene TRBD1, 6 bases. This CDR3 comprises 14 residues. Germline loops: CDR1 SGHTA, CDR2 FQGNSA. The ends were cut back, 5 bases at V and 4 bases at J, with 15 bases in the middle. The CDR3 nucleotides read TGTGCCAGCAGCGTCACTCCAGGGGCTTACGAGCAGTACTTC. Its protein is CASSVTPGAYEQYF.

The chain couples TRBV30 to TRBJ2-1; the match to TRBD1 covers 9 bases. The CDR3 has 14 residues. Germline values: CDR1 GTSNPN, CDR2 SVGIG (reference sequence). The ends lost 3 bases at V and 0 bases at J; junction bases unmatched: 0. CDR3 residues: CAWRGQGSYNEQFF. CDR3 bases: TGTGCCTGGAGGGGACAGGGCTCCTACAATGAGCAGTTCTTC.